This T cell receptor (beta chain) was documented in a study of CD8+ T cells in alopecia areata. At the level of the study: Among treated patients, oral tofacitinib was administered at 5 to 10 mg twice daily. The percentage of affected scalp area served as the score of severity for treated patients.

The treatment: oral pan-JAK inhibitor, 5-10 mg twice daily. Individuals with alopecia areata gave both lesional scalp punch biopsies and peripheral blood for collection. Comment on this clone: Its target is not known. The sample holds other DNA sequences that translate to the same CDR3.

Germline CDR1 SGDLS, CDR2 YYNGEE. Trimming removed 0 bases at V and 5 bases at J, with 5 bases between. The CDR3 length is 12 residues. Extracted from the samples, RNA was reverse transcribed into cDNA to serve as the sequencing template. Data came from immunoSEQ multiplex PCR; TCRdb stores just in-frame clones and leaves some out. The profile covers a few hundred thousand clones, with 30% to 40% appearing a single time and around 0.48% taken by the ten largest. Regarding the study as a whole: Tofacitinib significantly lowered scalp clonality and expanded CD8+ clones among the top 100.

This clonotype was obtained from a human donor with alopecia areata. The starting material was CD4+ T cells sorted from blood, obtained around week 34, from a patient treated with tofacitinib. The V call is TRBV9, the J call TRBJ1-2; no reliable D call. Written as DNA, the CDR3 is TGTGCCAGCAGCGTAGCTTCGTATGGCTACACCTTC. Translated: CASSVASYGYTF.